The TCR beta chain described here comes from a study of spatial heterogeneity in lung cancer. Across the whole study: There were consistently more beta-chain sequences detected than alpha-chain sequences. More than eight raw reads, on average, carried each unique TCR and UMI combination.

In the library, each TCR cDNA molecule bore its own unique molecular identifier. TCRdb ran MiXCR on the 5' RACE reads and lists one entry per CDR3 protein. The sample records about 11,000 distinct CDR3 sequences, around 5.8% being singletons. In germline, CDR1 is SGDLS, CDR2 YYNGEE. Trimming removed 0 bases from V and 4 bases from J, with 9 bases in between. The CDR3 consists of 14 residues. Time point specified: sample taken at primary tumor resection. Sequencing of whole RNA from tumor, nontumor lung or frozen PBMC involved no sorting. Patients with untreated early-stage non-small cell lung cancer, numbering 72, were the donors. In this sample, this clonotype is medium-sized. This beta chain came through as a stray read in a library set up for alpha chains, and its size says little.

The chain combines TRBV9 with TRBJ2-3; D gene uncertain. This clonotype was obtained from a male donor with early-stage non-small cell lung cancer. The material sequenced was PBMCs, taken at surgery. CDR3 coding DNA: TGTGCCAGCAGCGTAGGAGGCGACCCAGATACGCAGTATTTT. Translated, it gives CASSVGGDPDTQYF.